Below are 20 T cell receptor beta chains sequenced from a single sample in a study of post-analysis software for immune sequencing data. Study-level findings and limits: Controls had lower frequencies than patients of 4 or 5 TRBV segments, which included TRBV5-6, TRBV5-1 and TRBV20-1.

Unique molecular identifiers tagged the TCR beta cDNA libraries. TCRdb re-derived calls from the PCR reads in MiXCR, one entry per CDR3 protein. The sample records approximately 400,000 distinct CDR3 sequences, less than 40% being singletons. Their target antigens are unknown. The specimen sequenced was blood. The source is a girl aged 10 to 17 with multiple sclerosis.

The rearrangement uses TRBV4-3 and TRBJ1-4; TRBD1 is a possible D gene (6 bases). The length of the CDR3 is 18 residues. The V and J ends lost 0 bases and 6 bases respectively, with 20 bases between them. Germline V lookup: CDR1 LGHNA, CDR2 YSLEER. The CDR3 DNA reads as TGCGCCAGCAGCCAAGAAAGGTCGGCCGCGGGGGCGGATGAAAAACTGTTTTTT. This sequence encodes CASSQERSAAGADEKLFF.

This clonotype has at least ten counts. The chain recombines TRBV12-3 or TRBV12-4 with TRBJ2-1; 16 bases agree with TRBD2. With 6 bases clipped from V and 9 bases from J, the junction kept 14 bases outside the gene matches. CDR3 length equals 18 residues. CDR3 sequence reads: CASSVYSGTSGGASEQFF. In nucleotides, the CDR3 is TGTGCCAGCAGCGTATACTCCGGGACTAGCGGGGGGGCAAGTGAGCAGTTCTTC.

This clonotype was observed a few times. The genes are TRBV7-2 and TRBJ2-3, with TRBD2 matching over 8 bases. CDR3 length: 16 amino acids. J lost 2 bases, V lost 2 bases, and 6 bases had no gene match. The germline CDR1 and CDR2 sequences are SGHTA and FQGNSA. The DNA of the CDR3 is TGTGCCAGCAGCTTACTAGTAGCGGGGCCCACAGATACGCAGTATTTT. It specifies CASSLLVAGPTDTQYF.

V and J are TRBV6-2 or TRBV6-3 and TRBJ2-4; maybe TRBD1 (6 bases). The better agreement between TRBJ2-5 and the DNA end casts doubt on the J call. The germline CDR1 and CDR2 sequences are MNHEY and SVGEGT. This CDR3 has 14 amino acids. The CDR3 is CASQGNGHSETQYF. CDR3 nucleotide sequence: TGTGCCAGCCAGGGGAACGGACATTCAGAGACCCAGTACTTC.

The CDR3 nucleotides read TGCAGTGCCACCGGGCACATGAACACTGAAGCTTTCTTT. Protein sequence: CSATGHMNTEAFF. The chain employs TRBV20-1 and TRBJ1-1; no clear D gene. Trimming took off 6 bases at V and 0 bases at J, with 11 bases between the two ends. This CDR3 comprises 13 residues. Germline V gene data show CDR1 as DFQATT and CDR2 as SNEGSKA (reference sequence).

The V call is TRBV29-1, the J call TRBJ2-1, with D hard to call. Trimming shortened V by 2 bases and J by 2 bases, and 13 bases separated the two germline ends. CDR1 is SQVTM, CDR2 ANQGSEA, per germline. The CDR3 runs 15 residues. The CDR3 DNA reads TGCAGCGTTGAAACTTCCCCTGGTGCCTACAATGAGCAGTTCTTC. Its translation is CSVETSPGAYNEQFF.

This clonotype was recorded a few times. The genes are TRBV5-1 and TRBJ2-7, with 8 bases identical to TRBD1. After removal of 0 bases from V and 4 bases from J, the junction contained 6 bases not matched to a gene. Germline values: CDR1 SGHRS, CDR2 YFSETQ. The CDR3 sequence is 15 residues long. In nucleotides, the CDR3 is TGCGCCAGCAGCTTGGTCCAGACAGGGGTATACGAGCAGTACTTC. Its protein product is CASSLVQTGVYEQYF. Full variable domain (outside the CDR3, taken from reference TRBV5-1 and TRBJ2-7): KAGVTQTPRYLIKTRGQQVTLSCSPISGHRSVSWYQQTPGQGLQFLFEYFSETQRNKGNFPGRFSGRQFSNSRSEMNVSTLELGDSALYLCASSLVQTGVYEQYFGPGTRLTVT.

CDR3 loop: CASSQGGGSHEQYF. The DNA of the CDR3 is TGCGCCAGCAGCCAAGGAGGGGGGAGTCACGAGCAGTACTTC. The rearrangement joins TRBV4-1 to TRBJ2-7; perhaps D is TRBD1 or TRBD2 (6 bases each). V was clipped by 1 base and J by 5 bases, with 12 bases between them. The length of the CDR3 is 14 residues. Germline V gene data show CDR1 as MGHRA and CDR2 as YSYEKL.

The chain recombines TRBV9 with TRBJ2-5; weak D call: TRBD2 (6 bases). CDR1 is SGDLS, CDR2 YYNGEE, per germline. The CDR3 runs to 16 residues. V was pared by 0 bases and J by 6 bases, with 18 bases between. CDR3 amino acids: CASSVDAGNRRQTQYF. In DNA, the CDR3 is TGTGCCAGCAGCGTAGACGCGGGGAACAGACGACAGACCCAGTACTTC.

CDR3 amino acids: CASSQPLAKNIQYF. CDR3 bases: TGCGCCAGCAGCCAACCCCTCGCCAAAAACATTCAGTACTTC. V is TRBV4-1 and J is TRBJ2-4; unclear D gene. The CDR3 has 14 residues. V was trimmed by 2 bases and J by 1 base, leaving 6 bases between them. Germline-derived CDR1 and CDR2 are MGHRA and YSYEKL.

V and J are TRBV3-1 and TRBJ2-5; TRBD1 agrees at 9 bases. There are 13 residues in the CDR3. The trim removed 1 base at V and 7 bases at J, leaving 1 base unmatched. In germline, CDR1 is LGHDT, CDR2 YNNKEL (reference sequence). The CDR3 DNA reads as TGTGCCAGCAGCCAAGGACAGGGGGGGACCCAGTACTTC. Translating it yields CASSQGQGGTQYF.

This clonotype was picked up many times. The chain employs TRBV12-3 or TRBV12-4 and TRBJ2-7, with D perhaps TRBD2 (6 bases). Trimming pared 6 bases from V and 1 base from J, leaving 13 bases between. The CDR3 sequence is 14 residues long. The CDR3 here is CASSPGGGSYEQYF. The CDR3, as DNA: TGTGCCAGCAGCCCCGGGGGAGGATCCTACGAGCAGTACTTC.

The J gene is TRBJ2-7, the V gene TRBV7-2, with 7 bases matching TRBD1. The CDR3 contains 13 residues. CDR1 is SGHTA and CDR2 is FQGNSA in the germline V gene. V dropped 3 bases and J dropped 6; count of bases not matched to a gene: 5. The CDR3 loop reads CASSFSQGSEQYF. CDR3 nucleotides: TGTGCCAGCAGCTTCTCACAGGGGAGCGAGCAGTACTTC. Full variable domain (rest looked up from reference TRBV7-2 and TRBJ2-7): GAGVSQSPSNKVTEKGKDVELRCDPISGHTALYWYRQSLGQGLEFLIYFQGNSAPDKSGLPSDRFSAERTGGSVSTLTIQRTQQEDSAVYLCASSFSQGSEQYFGPGTRLTVT.

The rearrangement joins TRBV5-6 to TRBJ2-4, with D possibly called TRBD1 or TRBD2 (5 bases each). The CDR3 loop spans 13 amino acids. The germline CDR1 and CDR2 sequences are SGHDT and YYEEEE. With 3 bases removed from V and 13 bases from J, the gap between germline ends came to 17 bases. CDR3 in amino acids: CASSSGRRVEQYF. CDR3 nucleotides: TGTGCCAGCAGCTCGGGACGTAGAGTGGAGCAGTACTTC.

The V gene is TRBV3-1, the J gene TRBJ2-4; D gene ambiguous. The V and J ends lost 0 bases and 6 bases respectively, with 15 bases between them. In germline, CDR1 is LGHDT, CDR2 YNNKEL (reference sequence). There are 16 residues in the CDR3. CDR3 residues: CASSQDGILGPNIQYF. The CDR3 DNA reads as TGTGCCAGCAGCCAAGACGGAATCTTGGGTCCAAACATTCAGTACTTC.

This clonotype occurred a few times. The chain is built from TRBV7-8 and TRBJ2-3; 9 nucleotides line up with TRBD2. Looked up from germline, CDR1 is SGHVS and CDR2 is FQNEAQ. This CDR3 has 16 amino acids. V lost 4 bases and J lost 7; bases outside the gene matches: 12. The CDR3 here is CASSYPPAGGMNTQYF. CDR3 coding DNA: TGTGCCAGCAGCTACCCCCCAGCGGGGGGTATGAATACGCAGTATTTT.

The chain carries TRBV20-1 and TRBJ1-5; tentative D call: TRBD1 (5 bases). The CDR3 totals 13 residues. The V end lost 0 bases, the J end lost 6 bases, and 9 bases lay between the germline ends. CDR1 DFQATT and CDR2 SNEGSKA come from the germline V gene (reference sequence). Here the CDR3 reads CSARDQGVQPQHF. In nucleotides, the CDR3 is TGCAGTGCTAGAGATCAGGGAGTTCAGCCCCAGCATTTT.

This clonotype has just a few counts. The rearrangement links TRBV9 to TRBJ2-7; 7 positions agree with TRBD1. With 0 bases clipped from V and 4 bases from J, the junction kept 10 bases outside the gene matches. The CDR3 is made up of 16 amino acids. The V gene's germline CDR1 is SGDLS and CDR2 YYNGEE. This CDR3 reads CASSVATGGQIYEQYF. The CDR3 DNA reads TGTGCCAGCAGCGTAGCTACTGGGGGACAGATTTACGAGCAGTACTTC.

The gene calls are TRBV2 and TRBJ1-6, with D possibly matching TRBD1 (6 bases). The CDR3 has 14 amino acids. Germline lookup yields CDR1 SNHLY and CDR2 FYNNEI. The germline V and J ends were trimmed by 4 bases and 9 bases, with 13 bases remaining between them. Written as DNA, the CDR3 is TGTGCCAGCAGTGGCTGGGGGGCAGGTTCACCCCTCCACTTT. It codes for CASSGWGAGSPLHF. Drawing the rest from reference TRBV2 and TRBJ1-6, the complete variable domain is EPEVTQTPSHQVTQMGQEVILRCVPISNHLYFYWYRQILGQKVEFLVSFYNNEISEKSEIFDDQFSVERPDGSNFTLKIRSTKLEDSAMYFCASSGWGAGSPLHFGNGTRLTVT.

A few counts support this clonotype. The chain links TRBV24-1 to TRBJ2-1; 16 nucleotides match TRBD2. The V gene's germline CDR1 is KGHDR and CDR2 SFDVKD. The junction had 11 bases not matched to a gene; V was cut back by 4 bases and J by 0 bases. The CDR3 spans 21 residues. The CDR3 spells CATSDPGLAGGLQSSYNEQFF. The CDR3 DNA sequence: TGTGCCACCAGTGACCCGGGACTAGCGGGGGGGTTGCAGAGCTCCTACAATGAGCAGTTCTTC.